This TCR beta chain was obtained from a study of shared clonotypes between healthy human individuals. To note about this clone: Its antigen remains unidentified.

Researchers ran the assay at a deep level. Method: immunoSEQ multiplex PCR; TCRdb's copy keeps in-frame clones and lacks some. The sample shows nearly 750,000 clones, about two thirds of them seen only once. General observations from the study: Sequencing depth was a factor that was expected to affect clonotype sharing among donors.

Splitting of CD4+ cells produced CD45RA+ naive and CD45RA-negative memory subsets. Germline V gives CDR1 MNHEY, CDR2 SMNVEV (reference sequence). V was cut by 1 base and J by 2 bases, with 8 bases left in between. The CDR3 covers 14 residues. The clonotype was recovered from a woman under 40 in good health. V gene TRBV27 combines with J gene TRBJ1-2; a possible D gene is TRBD1 (5 bases). Source material: memory CD4+ T cells sorted from blood. Documented subset: CD45RA-negative fraction. The CDR3 sequence is CASSLWAGNYGYTF. The DNA of the CDR3 is TGTGCCAGCAGTTTATGGGCAGGGAACTATGGCTACACCTTC.